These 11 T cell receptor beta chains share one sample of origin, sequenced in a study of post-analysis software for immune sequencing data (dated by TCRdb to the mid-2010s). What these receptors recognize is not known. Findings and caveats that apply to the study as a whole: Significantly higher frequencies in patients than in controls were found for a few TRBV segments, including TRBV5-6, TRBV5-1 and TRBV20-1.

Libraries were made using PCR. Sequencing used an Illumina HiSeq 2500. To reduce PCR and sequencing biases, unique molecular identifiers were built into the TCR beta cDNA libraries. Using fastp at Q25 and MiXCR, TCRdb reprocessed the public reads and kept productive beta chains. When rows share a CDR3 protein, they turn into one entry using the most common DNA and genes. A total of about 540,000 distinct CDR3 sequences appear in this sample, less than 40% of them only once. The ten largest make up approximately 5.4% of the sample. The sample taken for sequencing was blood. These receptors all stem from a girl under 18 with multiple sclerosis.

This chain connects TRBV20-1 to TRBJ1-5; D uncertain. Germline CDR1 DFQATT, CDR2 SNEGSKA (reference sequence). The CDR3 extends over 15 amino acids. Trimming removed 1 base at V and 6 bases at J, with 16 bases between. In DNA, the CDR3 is TGCAGTGCTAGAGCAATTTACCCGCGGGGTCAGCCCCAGCATTTT. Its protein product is CSARAIYPRGQPQHF.

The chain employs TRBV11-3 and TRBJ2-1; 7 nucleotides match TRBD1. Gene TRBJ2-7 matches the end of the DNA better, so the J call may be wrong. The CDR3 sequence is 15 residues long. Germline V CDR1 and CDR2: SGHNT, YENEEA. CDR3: CASSFRDSTYNEQYF. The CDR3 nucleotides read TGTGCCAGCAGCTTCAGGGACAGCACCTACAATGAGCAGTACTTC.

CDR3 DNA sequence: TGTGCCAGCAGCCACCCGACAGGGTTCGATGAGCAGTTCTTC. Translation gives CASSHPTGFDEQFF. V usage is TRBV11-2 and J usage is TRBJ2-1; 7 nucleotides agree with TRBD1. Germline loops: CDR1 SGHAT, CDR2 FQNNGV. This CDR3 comprises 14 residues. J gave up 8 bases and V 5 bases, and 9 bases lay outside the gene matches.

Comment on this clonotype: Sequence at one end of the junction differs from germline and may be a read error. The CDR3: CASSLGGAYNGQFF. DNA of the CDR3: TGTGCCAGCAGCCTCGGGGGGGCATACAATGGGCAGTTCTTC. This chain joins TRBV7-9 and TRBJ2-1, with 8 bases that match TRBD2. The CDR3 length is 14 residues. Germline V gene lookup returns CDR1 SEHNR and CDR2 FQNEAQ (reference sequence).

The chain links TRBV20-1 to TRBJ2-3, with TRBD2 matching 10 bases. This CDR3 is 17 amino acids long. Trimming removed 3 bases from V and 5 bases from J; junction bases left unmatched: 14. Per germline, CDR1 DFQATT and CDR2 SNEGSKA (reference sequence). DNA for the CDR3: TGCAGTGCTAGTTCTAGCGGGGGCAGTGATGTCCAAGATACGCAGTATTTT. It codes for CSASSSGGSDVQDTQYF.

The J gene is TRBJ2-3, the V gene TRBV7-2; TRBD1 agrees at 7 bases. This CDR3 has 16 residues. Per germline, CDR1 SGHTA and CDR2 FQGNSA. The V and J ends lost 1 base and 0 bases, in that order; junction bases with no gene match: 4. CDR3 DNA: TGTGCCAGCAGCTTAGTTTGGGACAGTAGCACAGATACGCAGTATTTT. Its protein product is CASSLVWDSSTDTQYF.

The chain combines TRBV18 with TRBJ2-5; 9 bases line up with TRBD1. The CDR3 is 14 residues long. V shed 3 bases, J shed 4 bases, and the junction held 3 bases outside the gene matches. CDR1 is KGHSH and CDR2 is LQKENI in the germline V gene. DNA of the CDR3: TGTGCCAGCTCACCGGGACAGGGAACAGAGACCCAGTACTTC. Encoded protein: CASSPGQGTETQYF.

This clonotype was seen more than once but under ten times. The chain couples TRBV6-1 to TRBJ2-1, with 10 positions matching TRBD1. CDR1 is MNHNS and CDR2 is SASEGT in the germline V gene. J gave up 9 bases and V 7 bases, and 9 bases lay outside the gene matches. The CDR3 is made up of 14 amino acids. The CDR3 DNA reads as TGTGCCAGCACGCCCGGACAGGGGGTCTCTGAGCAGTTCTTC. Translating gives CASTPGQGVSEQFF.

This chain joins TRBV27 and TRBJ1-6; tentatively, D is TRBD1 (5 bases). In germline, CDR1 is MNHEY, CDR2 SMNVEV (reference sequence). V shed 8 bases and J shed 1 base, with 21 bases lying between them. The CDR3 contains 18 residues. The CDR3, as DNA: TGTGCCAGCTCCACTGCGATAGGTCCAGGGTCCTATAATTCACCCCTCCACTTT. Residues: CASSTAIGPGSYNSPLHF.

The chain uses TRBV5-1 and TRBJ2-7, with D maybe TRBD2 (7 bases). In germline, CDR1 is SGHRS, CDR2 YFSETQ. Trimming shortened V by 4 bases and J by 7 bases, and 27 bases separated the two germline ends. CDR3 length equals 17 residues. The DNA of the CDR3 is TGCGCCAGCAGCCCTACCCCGTCCGGCGGGGGCTTCGATGAGCAGTACTTC. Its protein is CASSPTPSGGGFDEQYF.

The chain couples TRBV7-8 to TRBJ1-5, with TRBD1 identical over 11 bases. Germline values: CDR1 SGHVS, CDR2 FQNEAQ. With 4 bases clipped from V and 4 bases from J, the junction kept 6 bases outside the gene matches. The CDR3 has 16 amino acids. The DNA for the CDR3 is TGTGCCAGCAGCTCGCTGGACAGGGGGCAAAATCAGCCCCAGCATTTT. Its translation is CASSSLDRGQNQPQHF.